This is a list of T cell receptor beta chains from one sample in a study of shared clonotypes between healthy human individuals. Repertoires were generated with immunoSEQ multiplex PCR, while TCRdb's copy carries only in-frame clones and drops some. The repertoire consists of about 1.5 million clones, with around 98% occurring once and the leading ten covering about 0.45%. What was sequenced was naive CD4+ T cells sorted from blood. The receptors were sampled from a man aged 25-40 years in good health. Both conserved end residues are part of each CDR3. The D gene is left open where the match is weak. Clone size is shown for a subset of rows, as once, few, many or a class of expanded clone.

V	size	D	J	DNA	CDR3
TRBV2	-	TRBD1	TRBJ2-4	TGTGCCAGCAGTGACAGGACAGGTGGGAACATTCAGTACTTC	CASSDRTGGNIQYF
TRBV28	-	-	TRBJ1-5	TGTGCCAGCAGCTCATCCAGTAGCAATCAGCCCCAGCATTTT	CASSSSSSNQPQHF
TRBV7-8	-	-	TRBJ2-7	TGTGCCAGCAGCTTTGCAGGGGACTTGACCTACGAGCAGTACTTC	CASSFAGDLTYEQYF
TRBV28	-	-	TRBJ2-7	TGTGCTACAGGACTCTCCTACGAGCAGTACTTC	CATGLSYEQYF
TRBV6-5	-	TRBD1	TRBJ2-5	TGTGCCAGCAGTTACCAGGACAGGGAGACCCAGTACTTC	CASSYQDRETQYF
TRBV6-5	-	-	TRBJ1-1	TGTGCCAGCAGTTACACAGGGACGAACACTGAAGCTTTCTTT	CASSYTGTNTEAFF
TRBV7-2	-	-	TRBJ2-7	TGTGCCAGCAGCTTCCAGGCCCCTGAGACTTTCTACGAGCAGTACTTC	CASSFQAPETFYEQYF
TRBV19	-	-	TRBJ1-4	TGTGCCAGTACCCTCCGGTTACGGGAGAGGGGTGAAAAACTGTTTTTT	CASTLRLRERGEKLFF
TRBV18	-	TRBD1	TRBJ1-2	TGTGCCAGCTCACGGGACAGCCACTATGGCTACACCTTC	CASSRDSHYGYTF
TRBV15	-	-	TRBJ2-7	TGTGCCACCAGCAGAGATGAATACGAGCAGTACTTC	CATSRDEYEQYF
TRBV7-2	-	-	TRBJ2-1	TGTGCCAGCACCCTTGACAGGACTAGCTACAATGAGCAGTTCTTC	CASTLDRTSYNEQFF
TRBV19	-	-	TRBJ1-1	TGTGCCAGTAGTATTGGCGCTTTGGTGGGGAACACTGAAGCTTTCTTT	CASSIGALVGNTEAFF
TRBV29-1	-	-	TRBJ1-5	TGCAGCGTTCGTCAGGGCAGCAATCAGCCCCAGCATTTT	CSVRQGSNQPQHF
TRBV7-9	-	-	TRBJ1-5	TGTGCCAGCAGCTTAGCTAGGGGATCGCGGCAGGCGTACAATCAGCCCCAGCATTTT	CASSLARGSRQAYNQPQHF
TRBV30	-	-	TRBJ2-7	TGTGCCCAGGGACTCTGGAACAGAAAAACCTACGAGCAGTACTTC	CAQGLWNRKTYEQYF
TRBV28	-	TRBD1	TRBJ2-2	TGTGCCAGCAGCCCGGGACAGGGGGCTAGAACCGGGGAGCTGTTTTTT	CASSPGQGARTGELFF
TRBV7-6	-	-	TRBJ2-3	TGTGCCAGCAGCTTGGGCAGAAGCACAGATACGCAGTATTTT	CASSLGRSTDTQYF
TRBV11-2	once	-	TRBJ2-2	TGTGCCAGCAGCCGATTCTTCCAGTCAGGGAACACCGGGGAGCTGTTTTTT	CASSRFFQSGNTGELFF
TRBV9	-	TRBD2	TRBJ2-7	TGTGCCAGCAGCCCCCGCGGGAGAGCCTACGAGCAGTACTTC	CASSPRGRAYEQYF
TRBV18	-	-	TRBJ2-7	TGTGCCAGCGCACCCTCCCGGGGCGAGCAGTACTTC	CASAPSRGEQYF
TRBV5-6	-	-	TRBJ2-6	TGTGCCAGCAGCCCGGAGAGCGGAGTTCGAAGCTCTGGGGCCAACGTCCTGACTTTC	CASSPESGVRSSGANVLTF
TRBV27	once	-	TRBJ1-2	TGTGCCAGCAGTAATACAGGGTATGGGGAGTATGGCTACACCTTC	CASSNTGYGEYGYTF
TRBV19	-	-	TRBJ2-1	TGTGCCAGTAGTATCGAGCCGGCAGGTAACAATGAGCAGTTCTTC	CASSIEPAGNNEQFF
TRBV5-1	-	-	TRBJ2-3	TGCGCCAGCAGCTTGGGGGAACGTGGCACAGATACGCAGTATTTT	CASSLGERGTDTQYF
TRBV18	-	TRBD2	TRBJ2-5	TGTGCCAGCTCACCAACTAGCGGGATCCAAGAGACCCAGTACTTC	CASSPTSGIQETQYF
TRBV12-5	-	-	TRBJ2-7	TGTGCTAGTGGTTTGACAATAGAGGCGCTCCACTACGAGCAGTACTTC	CASGLTIEALHYEQYF
TRBV7-6	-	TRBD1	TRBJ1-3	TGTGCCAGCAGCGAAACCGGGACAGGGGTCGGAAACACCATATATTTT	CASSETGTGVGNTIYF
TRBV14	-	TRBD1	TRBJ1-2	TGTGCCAGCAGCTACCGGACAGGGTTCGGCGACGGGGGCTACACCTTC	CASSYRTGFGDGGYTF
TRBV19	-	TRBD1	TRBJ1-5	TGTGCCAGTAGCGAACAGGGGGCATGGCAGCCCCAGCATTTT	CASSEQGAWQPQHF
TRBV6-1	-	-	TRBJ1-5	TGTGCCAGCAGACGGACGGCTACGGATCAGCCCCAGCATTTT	CASRRTATDQPQHF
TRBV11-2	-	-	TRBJ1-5	TGTGCCAGCAGCTTAGGGGGGGGCTGGGACAATCAGCCCCAGCATTTT	CASSLGGGWDNQPQHF
TRBV4-2	-	TRBD2	TRBJ2-3	TGTGCCAGCAGCCAAGATAGCCCCATGGCGGGAGGGGACACAGATACGCAGTATTTT	CASSQDSPMAGGDTDTQYF
TRBV29-1	-	-	TRBJ1-1	TGCAGCGTTGATCAAGGAGTTCGGAACACTGAAGCTTTCTTT	CSVDQGVRNTEAFF
TRBV6-6	-	-	TRBJ2-7	TGTGCCAGCAGTATCTTGACGGATACCTACGAGCAGTACTTC	CASSILTDTYEQYF
TRBV5-1	-	-	TRBJ2-3	TGCGCCAGCAGCTCCGGGATATTGGAAGATACGCAGTATTTT	CASSSGILEDTQYF
TRBV28	-	-	TRBJ1-4	TGTGCCAGCACGAGAGATTCTGAAAAACTGTTTTTT	CASTRDSEKLFF
TRBV28	-	-	TRBJ2-5	TGTGCCAGCAGTTCCTCGGGCCCAGGTGTTGAGACCCAGTACTTC	CASSSSGPGVETQYF
TRBV10-3	-	-	TRBJ1-1	TGTGCCATCAGAAGACTGGAGGGAACTGAAGCTTTCTTT	CAIRRLEGTEAFF
TRBV5-1	-	-	TRBJ2-1	TGCGCCAGCAGCTTGGATATACCAACAGGTGACAATGAGCAGTTCTTC	CASSLDIPTGDNEQFF
TRBV6-5	-	-	TRBJ1-4	TGTGCCAGCAGTCAAGTTAATGAAAAACTGTTTTTT	CASSQVNEKLFF
TRBV4-1	-	-	TRBJ1-2	TGCGCCAGCAGCCAAGAGGGCAGGAAGATTGGTGGCTACACCTTC	CASSQEGRKIGGYTF
TRBV5-4	-	-	TRBJ2-1	TGTGCCAGCAGCCCAGTTGCACACAATGAGCAGTTCTTC	CASSPVAHNEQFF
TRBV7-9	-	TRBD2	TRBJ2-1	TGTGCCAGCACCCTAGCGGGAGGAGGGAATGAGCAGTTCTTC	CASTLAGGGNEQFF
TRBV18	once	TRBD1	TRBJ2-7	TGTGCCAGCTCACCGGGACAGGGGGCAGTCGACGAGCAGTACTTC	CASSPGQGAVDEQYF
TRBV10-1	-	-	TRBJ2-7	TGCGCCAGCAGTGAGTCCGGAGCCTACGAGCAGTACTTC	CASSESGAYEQYF
TRBV5-1	-	TRBD1	TRBJ2-1	TGCGCCAGCAGCTCGGGACAGGGCGCCAATGAGCAGTTCTTC	CASSSGQGANEQFF
TRBV28	-	-	TRBJ2-7	TGTGCCAGCAGTTCACCCCGAGGGGGTACCACCTACGAGCAGTACTTC	CASSSPRGGTTYEQYF
TRBV19	-	TRBD1	TRBJ2-2	TGTGCCAGTAGTAGGAGACAGGGGAACACCGGGGAGCTGTTTTTT	CASSRRQGNTGELFF
TRBV4-2	-	TRBD2	TRBJ2-5	TGTGCCAGCAGCCAAGCCCTAGCGGGCGGAGGAGAGACCCAGTACTTC	CASSQALAGGGETQYF
TRBV6-1	-	-	TRBJ2-7	TGTGCCAGCAGTGAAATAAGGAAACTAGCCCCCTACGAGCAGTACTTC	CASSEIRKLAPYEQYF
TRBV20-1	-	-	TRBJ1-1	TGCAGTGCTAGGAGGGAGGGAGCTTTCTTT	CSARREGAFF
TRBV6-5	-	-	TRBJ2-1	TGTGCCAGCAGTCCCGGACTGTTATACAATGAGCAGTTCTTC	CASSPGLLYNEQFF
TRBV7-2	-	-	TRBJ1-3	TGTGCCAGCAGCTTAGTCAGGGGCTCTGGAAACACCATATATTTT	CASSLVRGSGNTIYF
TRBV5-5	-	-	TRBJ2-7	TGTGCCAGCAGCTCCAAATCTGGGGGCTCCCTAGTAGGCGAGCAGTACTTC	CASSSKSGGSLVGEQYF
TRBV9	-	-	TRBJ2-2	TGTGCCAGCAGCGTAGGAGTGAACACCGGGGAGCTGTTTTTT	CASSVGVNTGELFF
TRBV2	-	-	TRBJ2-5	TGTGCCAGCAGTGTAACGGTAGCTTCGACCCAGTACTTC	CASSVTVASTQYF
TRBV9	-	-	TRBJ1-1	TGTGCCAGCAGCGTAGTGCCCAGTTCGAACACTGAAGCTTTCTTT	CASSVVPSSNTEAFF
TRBV27	-	-	TRBJ2-1	TGTGCCAGCAGTTTAGTAGGTCAGGGCCCCTACAATGAGCAGTTCTTC	CASSLVGQGPYNEQFF